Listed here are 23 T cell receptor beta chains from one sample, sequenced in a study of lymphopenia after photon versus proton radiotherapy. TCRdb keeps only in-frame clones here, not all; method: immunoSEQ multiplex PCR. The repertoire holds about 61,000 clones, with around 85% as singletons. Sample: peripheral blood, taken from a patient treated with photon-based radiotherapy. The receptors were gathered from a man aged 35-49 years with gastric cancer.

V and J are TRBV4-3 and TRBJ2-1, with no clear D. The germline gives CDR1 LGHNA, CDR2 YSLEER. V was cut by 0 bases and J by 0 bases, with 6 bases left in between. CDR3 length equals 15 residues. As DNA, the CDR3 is TGCGCCAGCAGCCAAGAGGTAACCTCCTACAATGAGCAGTTCTTC. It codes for CASSQEVTSYNEQFF.

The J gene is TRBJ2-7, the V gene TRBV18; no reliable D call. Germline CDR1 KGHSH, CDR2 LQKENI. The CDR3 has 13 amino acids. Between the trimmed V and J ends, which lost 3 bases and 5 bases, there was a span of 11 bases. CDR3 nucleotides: TGTGCCAGCTCACCCGACAAGAACCACGAGCAGTACTTC. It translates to CASSPDKNHEQYF. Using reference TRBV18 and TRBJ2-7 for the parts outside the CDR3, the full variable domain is NAGVMQNPRHLVRRRGQEARLRCSPMKGHSHVYWYRQLPEEGLKFMVYLQKENIIDESGMPKERFSAEFPKEGPSILRIQQVVRGDSAAYFCASSPDKNHEQYFGPGTRLTVT.

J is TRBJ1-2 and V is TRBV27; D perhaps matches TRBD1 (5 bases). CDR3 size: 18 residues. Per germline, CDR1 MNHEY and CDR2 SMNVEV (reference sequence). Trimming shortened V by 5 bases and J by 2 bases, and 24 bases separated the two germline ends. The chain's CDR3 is CASSPTSSGTPVNYGYTF. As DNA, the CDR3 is TGTGCCAGCAGTCCAACTTCCTCCGGGACCCCCGTAAACTATGGCTACACCTTC.

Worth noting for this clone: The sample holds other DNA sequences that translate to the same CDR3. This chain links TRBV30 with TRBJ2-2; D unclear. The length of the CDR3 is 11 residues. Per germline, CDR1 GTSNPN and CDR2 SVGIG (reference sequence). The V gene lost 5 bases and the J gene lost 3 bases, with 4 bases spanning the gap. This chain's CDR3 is CAWRDTGELFF. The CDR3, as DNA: TGTGCCTGGCGGGACACCGGGGAGCTGTTTTTT.

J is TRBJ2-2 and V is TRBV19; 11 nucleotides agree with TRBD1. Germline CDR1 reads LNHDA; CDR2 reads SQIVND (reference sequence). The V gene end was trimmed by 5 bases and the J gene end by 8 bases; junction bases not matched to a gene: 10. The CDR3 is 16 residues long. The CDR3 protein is CASSFAGTGGIGELFF. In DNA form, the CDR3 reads TGTGCCAGTAGTTTCGCCGGGACAGGGGGTATAGGGGAGCTGTTTTTT.

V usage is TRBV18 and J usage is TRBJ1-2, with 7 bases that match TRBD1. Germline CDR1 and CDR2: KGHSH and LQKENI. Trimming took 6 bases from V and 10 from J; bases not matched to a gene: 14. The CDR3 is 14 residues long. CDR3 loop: CASSQGGRTGYYTF. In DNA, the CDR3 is TGTGCCAGCTCGCAGGGGGGACGAACGGGTTACTACACCTTC. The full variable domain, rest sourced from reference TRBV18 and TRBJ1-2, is NAGVMQNPRHLVRRRGQEARLRCSPMKGHSHVYWYRQLPEEGLKFMVYLQKENIIDESGMPKERFSAEFPKEGPSILRIQQVVRGDSAAYFCASSQGGRTGYYTFGSGTRLTVV.

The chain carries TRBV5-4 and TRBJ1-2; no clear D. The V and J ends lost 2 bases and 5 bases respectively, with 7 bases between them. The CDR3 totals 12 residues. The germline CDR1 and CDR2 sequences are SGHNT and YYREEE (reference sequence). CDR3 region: CASSFSAYGYTF. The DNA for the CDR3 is TGTGCCAGCAGCTTCTCAGCGTATGGCTACACCTTC.

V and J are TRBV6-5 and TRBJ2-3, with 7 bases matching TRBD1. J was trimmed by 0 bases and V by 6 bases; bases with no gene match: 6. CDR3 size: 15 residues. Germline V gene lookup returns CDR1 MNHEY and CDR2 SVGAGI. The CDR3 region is CASSPRDSSTDTQYF. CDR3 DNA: TGTGCCAGCAGCCCTCGGGACAGCAGCACAGATACGCAGTATTTT.

CDR3 DNA sequence: TGTGCCACCACCCAAGGGCGATACAACAATGAGCAGTTCTTC. It codes for CATTQGRYNNEQFF. The chain couples TRBV15 to TRBJ2-1; D is undetermined. The germline gives CDR1 LNHNV, CDR2 YYDKDF (reference sequence). This CDR3 has 14 residues. Trimming took off 7 bases at V and 5 bases at J, with 15 bases between the two ends.

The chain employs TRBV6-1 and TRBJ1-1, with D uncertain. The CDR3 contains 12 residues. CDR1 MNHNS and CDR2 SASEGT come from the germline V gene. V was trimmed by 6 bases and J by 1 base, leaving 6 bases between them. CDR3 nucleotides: TGTGCCAGCAGGGGAGGGAACACTGAAGCTTTCTTT. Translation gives CASRGGNTEAFF.

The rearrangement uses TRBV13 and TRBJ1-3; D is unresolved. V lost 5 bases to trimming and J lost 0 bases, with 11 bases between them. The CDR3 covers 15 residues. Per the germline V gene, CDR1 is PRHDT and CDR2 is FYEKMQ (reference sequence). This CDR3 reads CASSVTRGSGNTIYF. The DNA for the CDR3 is TGTGCCAGCAGCGTCACAAGAGGCTCTGGAAACACCATATATTTT.

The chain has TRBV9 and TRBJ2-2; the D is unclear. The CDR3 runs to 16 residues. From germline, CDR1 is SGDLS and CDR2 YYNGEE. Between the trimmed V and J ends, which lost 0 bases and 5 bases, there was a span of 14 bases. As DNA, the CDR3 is TGTGCCAGCAGCGTAGGGGTGGCTGTGGTGACCGGGGAGCTGTTTTTT. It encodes CASSVGVAVVTGELFF.

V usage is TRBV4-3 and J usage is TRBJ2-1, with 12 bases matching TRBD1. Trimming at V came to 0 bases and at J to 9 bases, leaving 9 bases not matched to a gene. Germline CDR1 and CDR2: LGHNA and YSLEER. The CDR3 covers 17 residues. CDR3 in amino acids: CASSQDGGQGAGSEQFF. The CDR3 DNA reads TGCGCCAGCAGCCAAGACGGGGGACAGGGGGCAGGGAGTGAGCAGTTCTTC.

The CDR3 loop is CASSEGTGGYYNEQFF. The DNA of the CDR3 is TGCGCCAGCAGTGAGGGGACAGGGGGTTACTACAATGAGCAGTTCTTC. The rearrangement uses TRBV10-2 and TRBJ2-1; TRBD1 aligns across 11 bases. J lost 3 bases, V lost 2 bases, and 3 bases had no gene match. CDR1 and CDR2 (germline): WSHSY, SAAADI. This CDR3 has 16 amino acids.

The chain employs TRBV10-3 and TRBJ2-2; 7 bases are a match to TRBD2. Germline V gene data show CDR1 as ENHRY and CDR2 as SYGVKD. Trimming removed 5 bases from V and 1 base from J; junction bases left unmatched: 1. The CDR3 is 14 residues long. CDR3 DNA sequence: TGTGCCATCAGTACGGGGGGGAACACCGGGGAGCTGTTTTTT. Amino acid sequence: CAISTGGNTGELFF.

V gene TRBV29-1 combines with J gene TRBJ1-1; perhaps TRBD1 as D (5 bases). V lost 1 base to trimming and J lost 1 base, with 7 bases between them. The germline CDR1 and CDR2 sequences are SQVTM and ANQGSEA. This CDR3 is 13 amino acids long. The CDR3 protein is CSVEGGENTEAFF. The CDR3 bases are TGCAGCGTTGAAGGAGGGGAGAACACTGAAGCTTTCTTT. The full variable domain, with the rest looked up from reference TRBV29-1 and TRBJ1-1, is SAVISQKPSRDICQRGTSLTIQCQVDSQVTMMFWYRQQPGQSLTLIATANQGSEATYESGFVIDKFPISRPNLTFSTLTVSNMSPEDSSIYLCSVEGGENTEAFFGQGTRLTVV.

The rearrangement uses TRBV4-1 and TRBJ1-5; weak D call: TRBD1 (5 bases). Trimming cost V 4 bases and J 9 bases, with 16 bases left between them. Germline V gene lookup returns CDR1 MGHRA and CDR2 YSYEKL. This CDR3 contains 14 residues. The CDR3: CASSPGLLLRPQHF. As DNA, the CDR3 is TGCGCCAGCAGCCCGGGACTCCTCTTAAGGCCCCAGCATTTT.

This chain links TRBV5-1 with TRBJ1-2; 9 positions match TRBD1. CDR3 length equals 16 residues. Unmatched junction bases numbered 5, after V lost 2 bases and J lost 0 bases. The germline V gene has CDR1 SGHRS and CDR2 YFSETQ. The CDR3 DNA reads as TGCGCCAGCAGCTTCGGACAGGGGCCAGCTAACTATGGCTACACCTTC. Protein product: CASSFGQGPANYGYTF.

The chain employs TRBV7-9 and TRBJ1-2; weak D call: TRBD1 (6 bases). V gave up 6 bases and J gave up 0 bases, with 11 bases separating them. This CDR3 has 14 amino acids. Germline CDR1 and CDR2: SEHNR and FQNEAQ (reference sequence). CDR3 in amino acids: CASRPGQSNYGYTF. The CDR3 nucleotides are TGTGCCAGCAGGCCCGGACAGTCTAACTATGGCTACACCTTC.

The CDR3 region has the DNA TGCGCCAGCAGCTTCCCGTACCCGGGGTCGACCAATGAGCAGTTCTTC. Amino acids: CASSFPYPGSTNEQFF. The chain couples TRBV5-1 to TRBJ2-1, with D perhaps TRBD2 (5 bases). CDR1 and CDR2 (germline): SGHRS, YFSETQ. The CDR3 is made up of 16 amino acids. Between the trimmed V and J ends, which lost 2 bases and 6 bases, there was a span of 18 bases.

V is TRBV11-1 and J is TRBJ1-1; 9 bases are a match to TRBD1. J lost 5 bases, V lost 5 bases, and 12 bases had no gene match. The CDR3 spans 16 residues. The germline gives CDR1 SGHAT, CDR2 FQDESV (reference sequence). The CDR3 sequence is CASSRGTGQQGTEAFF. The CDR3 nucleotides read TGTGCCAGCAGCCGGGGGACAGGGCAACAAGGAACTGAAGCTTTCTTT.

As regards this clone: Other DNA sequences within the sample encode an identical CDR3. The CDR3 here is CASSPRDATNEKLFF. The CDR3 bases are TGTGCCAGCTCACCCCGAGATGCAACTAATGAAAAACTGTTTTTT. The genes are TRBV18 and TRBJ1-4; D unclear. The V gene's germline CDR1 is KGHSH and CDR2 LQKENI. The CDR3 spans 15 residues. V lost 3 bases to trimming and J lost 0 bases, with 8 bases between them.

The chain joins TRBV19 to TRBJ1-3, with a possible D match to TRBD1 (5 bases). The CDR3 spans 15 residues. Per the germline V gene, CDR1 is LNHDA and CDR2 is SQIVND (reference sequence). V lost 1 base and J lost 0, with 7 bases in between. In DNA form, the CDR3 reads TGTGCCAGTAGTATAGGGGGGATCTCTGGAAACACCATATATTTT. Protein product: CASSIGGISGNTIYF.